This T cell receptor beta chain was profiled in a study of breast tumors, draining lymph nodes, adjacent tissues. Notes on the study in general: Tumor TCR diversity was below lymph nodes but above nontumor tissue. The lymph node origin of tumor T cells was framed as consistent with a hypothesis, not demonstrated.

TCRdb re-derived calls from the multiplex PCR reads in MiXCR, one entry per CDR3 protein. Among about 230,000 distinct CDR3 sequences listed, roughly 32% were seen once. Axillary draining lymph nodes of breast cancer patients supplied the node samples. The CDR3 is 11 amino acids. V was shortened by 7 bases and J by 14 bases, with 18 bases between the two germline ends. Germline V CDR1 and CDR2: SQVTM, ANQGSEA. In the case of this clonotype: What it recognizes is unknown.

The sequence was collected from a female donor with breast cancer. Some clones in this sample may be carry-over from other donors' samples. Input material: axillary lymph node tissue. This chain links TRBV29-1 with TRBJ1-5; D may be TRBD1 (5 bases). This chain's CDR3 is CSAASGTYEHF. CDR3 nucleotides: TGCAGCGCTGCTAGCGGGACCTACGAGCATTTT. Drawing the rest from reference TRBV29-1 and TRBJ1-5, the complete variable domain is SAVISQKPSRDICQRGTSLTIQCQVDSQVTMMFWYRQQPGQSLTLIATANQGSEATYESGFVIDKFPISRPNLTFSTLTVSNMSPEDSSIYLCSAASGTYEHFGDGTRLSIL.